The rows below give T cell receptor beta chains drawn from one sample of a study of T cell repertoires in cytomegalovirus infection. For these TCRs, the target antigens are not known. One entry per CDR3 protein results from TCRdb running MiXCR on the reads. The sample records approximately 350,000 distinct CDR3 sequences, about 32% being singletons. Here the sequenced sample was cultured PBMCs, taken from culture after CMV antigen stimulation. The receptors derive from a human donor in good health (CMV status not recorded). Some clones in this sample may be carry-over from other donors' samples. Each CDR3 is given with its conserved first and last residue. D genes are given only for firm matches. Clone size is stated in some rows and not others, as once, few, many or a class when expanded.

-	-	TRBV7-6	TRBJ1-1	CASSLTGGSNTEAFF	TGTGCCAGCAGCCTCACGGGGGGGAGCAACACTGAAGCTTTCTTT
-	-	TRBV7-2	TRBJ2-1	CATENGHSYNEQFF	TGTGCCACTGAGAATGGGCACTCCTACAATGAGCAGTTCTTC
few	-	TRBV12-3/TRBV12-4	TRBJ2-1	CASSLISSNEQFF	TGTGCCAGCAGTTTAATTAGTTCCAATGAGCAGTTCTTC
-	-	TRBV27	TRBJ1-5	CASSFQGSNQPQHF	TGTGCCAGCAGTTTTCAAGGGAGCAATCAGCCCCAGCATTTT
-	TRBD2	TRBV5-6	TRBJ2-1	CASSLQPGLAGFNYNEQFF	TGTGCCAGCAGCTTACAACCGGGACTAGCGGGATTCAACTACAATGAGCAGTTCTTC
many	-	TRBV7-2	TRBJ1-2	CASSSNRRVGRPHYGYTF	TGTGCCAGCAGCTCCAACCGCCGGGTGGGCAGACCTCACTATGGCTACACCTTC
-	-	TRBV5-1	TRBJ2-6	CASSFSPSDGANVLTF	TGCGCCAGCAGCTTTAGCCCCTCGGACGGGGCCAACGTCCTGACTTTC
few	TRBD2	TRBV7-2	TRBJ2-3	CASSPGTRRGTQYF	TGTGCCAGCAGCCCGGGGACTAGACGCGGCACGCAGTATTTT
-	-	TRBV4-3	TRBJ2-1	CASSQGVAGAYNEQFF	TGCGCCAGCAGCCAAGGTGTGGCAGGGGCCTACAATGAGCAGTTCTTC
few	-	TRBV5-4	TRBJ2-1	CASSSLGKDEQFF	TGTGCCAGCAGCTCTCTGGGGAAGGATGAGCAGTTCTTC
-	TRBD1	TRBV20-1	TRBJ2-5	CSAQGQGARETQYF	TGCAGTGCCCAAGGACAGGGGGCGCGAGAGACCCAGTACTTC
few	TRBD2	TRBV27	TRBJ2-5	CASRPQGLEETQYF	TGTGCCAGCAGACCCCAGGGACTAGAAGAGACCCAGTACTTC
-	TRBD2	TRBV7-8	TRBJ2-5	CASSLLPGTSGQETQYF	TGTGCCAGCAGCTTATTACCCGGGACTAGCGGCCAAGAGACCCAGTACTTC
-	-	TRBV7-8	TRBJ2-7	CASSPPARGPADEQYF	TGTGCCAGCAGCCCCCCTGCGCGGGGGCCCGCGGATGAGCAGTACTTC
-	TRBD1	TRBV28	TRBJ2-5	CASSGQGKETQYF	TGTGCCAGCAGCGGACAGGGAAAAGAGACCCAGTACTTC
-	-	TRBV28	TRBJ1-5	CASSFPSPTGQPQHF	TGTGCCAGCAGTTTTCCCTCTCCGACTGGTCAGCCCCAGCATTTT
-	TRBD1	TRBV4-3	TRBJ1-2	CASSQGETGTGFYGYTF	TGCGCCAGCAGCCAAGGCGAGACCGGGACAGGCTTCTATGGCTACACCTTC
-	-	TRBV7-8	TRBJ1-5	CASSLGRAHSNQPQHF	TGTGCCAGCAGCTTAGGCAGGGCCCATAGCAATCAGCCCCAGCATTTT
-	-	TRBV4-1	TRBJ2-3	CASSQERGDTQYF	TGCGCCAGCAGCCAAGAACGAGGGGATACGCAGTATTTT
-	TRBD2	TRBV5-6	TRBJ2-1	CASSLFGGTSGRGYNEQFF	TGTGCCAGCAGCTTGTTTGGAGGGACTAGCGGGAGGGGCTACAATGAGCAGTTCTTC
few	-	TRBV7-9	TRBJ1-2	CASSSGTDNYGYTF	TGTGCCAGCAGCTCCGGGACCGATAACTATGGCTACACCTTC
-	-	TRBV19	TRBJ2-7	CASSTRLFNPEQYF	TGTGCCAGTAGTACTCGTCTCTTTAACCCCGAGCAGTACTTC
-	-	TRBV19	TRBJ1-4	CASRSSGSATNEKLFF	TGTGCCAGTAGGAGTTCGGGGTCCGCAACTAATGAAAAACTGTTTTTT
-	-	TRBV19	TRBJ1-1	CASSPAGGRRMNTEAFF	TGTGCCAGTAGCCCCGCGGGCGGCAGAAGGATGAACACTGAAGCTTTCTTT
few	TRBD2	TRBV6-5	TRBJ2-3	CASSYGSGSRTDTQYF	TGTGCCAGCAGTTACGGAAGCGGGAGTAGGACAGATACGCAGTATTTT
few	-	TRBV12-3/TRBV12-4	TRBJ2-3	CASSPGGYSDTQYF	TGTGCCAGCAGTCCTGGAGGGTATTCAGATACGCAGTATTTT
-	TRBD2	TRBV7-9	TRBJ2-1	CASSLVVSAGGGDEQFF	TGTGCCAGCAGCTTAGTCGTATCTGCGGGAGGCGGCGATGAGCAGTTCTTC
few	TRBD2	TRBV7-2	TRBJ2-7	CASSLGLAGDGYEQYF	TGTGCCAGCAGCCTGGGACTAGCGGGAGACGGGTACGAGCAGTACTTC
few	TRBD2	TRBV6-1	TRBJ2-3	CASSRGTSGGTDTQYF	TGTGCCAGCAGCCGCGGGACTAGTGGGGGCACAGATACGCAGTATTTT
-	-	TRBV19	TRBJ2-1	CASSIGQVPSSYNEQFF	TGTGCCAGTAGTATAGGACAGGTACCGAGCTCCTACAATGAGCAGTTCTTC
-	-	TRBV28	TRBJ2-7	CASSLSYQYEQYF	TGTGCCAGCAGTTTATCTTACCAATACGAGCAGTACTTC
-	TRBD1	TRBV6-5	TRBJ2-2	CASSLFAGGAGGELFF	TGTGCCAGCAGTTTATTTGCAGGGGGCGCAGGGGGGGAGCTGTTTTTT
few	-	TRBV19	TRBJ1-1	CASSIFLMVATEAFF	TGTGCCAGTAGTATCTTTTTAATGGTGGCCACTGAAGCTTTCTTT
-	TRBD2	TRBV20-1	TRBJ2-7	CSAREAGVPYEQYF	TGCAGTGCTAGAGAGGCGGGAGTCCCCTACGAGCAGTACTTC
few	-	TRBV11-1	TRBJ2-1	CASSSPGGTYNEQFF	TGTGCCAGCAGCAGTCCCGGGGGCACCTACAATGAGCAGTTCTTC
few	-	TRBV20-1	TRBJ1-5	CSARQGSAGNQPQHF	TGCAGTGCTAGGCAGGGATCCGCAGGCAATCAGCCCCAGCATTTT
-	-	TRBV19	TRBJ2-7	CASTPGVAVSYEQYF	TGTGCCAGTACCCCAGGGGTAGCGGTTTCCTACGAGCAGTACTTC
-	-	TRBV10-3	TRBJ2-1	CAINSPGVDDEQFF	TGTGCCATCAACTCCCCGGGAGTAGACGATGAGCAGTTCTTC
-	TRBD2	TRBV28	TRBJ2-1	CASSKSGSSYNEQFF	TGTGCCAGCAGTAAAAGCGGGAGCTCCTACAATGAGCAGTTCTTC
-	TRBD1	TRBV4-3	TRBJ2-7	CASSQDGTGGYEQYF	TGCGCCAGCAGCCAAGATGGGACAGGGGGCTACGAGCAGTACTTC
few	TRBD1	TRBV7-2	TRBJ1-1	CASSLGDRVKTEAFF	TGTGCCAGCAGCTTAGGGGACAGGGTAAAGACTGAAGCTTTCTTT
many	-	TRBV12-3/TRBV12-4	TRBJ1-2	CASSFISAYGYTF	TGTGCCAGCAGTTTTATTTCAGCTTATGGCTACACCTTC
-	TRBD2	TRBV6-2/TRBV6-3	TRBJ2-1	CASRPGLAGVEQFF	TGTGCCAGCAGGCCGGGACTAGCGGGAGTTGAGCAGTTCTTC
few	TRBD1	TRBV15	TRBJ1-5	CATSREPGGVQPQHF	TGTGCCACCAGCAGAGAACCAGGGGGCGTGCAGCCCCAGCATTTT
many	-	TRBV7-2	TRBJ1-4	CASSQGPGPTQSEKLFF	TGTGCCAGCAGCCAGGGGCCAGGGCCAACCCAGAGTGAAAAACTGTTTTTT
-	-	TRBV20-1	TRBJ1-1	CSALDSLSEAFF	TGCAGTGCGCTGGACAGTTTATCTGAAGCTTTCTTT
-	-	TRBV27	TRBJ1-2	CASSPYLGQNYGYTF	TGTGCCAGCAGTCCCTATCTTGGACAGAATTATGGCTACACCTTC
many	-	TRBV7-2	TRBJ1-5	CASSLGFNQPQHF	TGTGCCAGCAGCTTGGGGTTCAATCAGCCCCAGCATTTT
-	TRBD2	TRBV4-1	TRBJ2-1	CASSQDGVAGGSGNEQFF	TGCGCCAGCAGCCAAGATGGGGTAGCGGGAGGGTCGGGTAATGAGCAGTTCTTC
many	TRBD2	TRBV20-1	TRBJ2-7	CSARGLAVSYEQYF	TGCAGTGCTAGAGGACTAGCGGTTTCCTACGAGCAGTACTTC
-	-	TRBV19	TRBJ2-5	CASSKDREETQYF	TGTGCCAGTAGCAAAGACAGAGAAGAGACCCAGTACTTC